These 28 T cell receptor beta chains were sequenced from one sample in a study of blood T cell repertoires in COVID-19. Sequencing was performed with immunoSEQ multiplex PCR; in TCRdb, only in-frame clones are kept and a portion is missing. The profile shows about 180,000 clones, 86% of them singletons. Sequencing was done on a sample of peripheral blood. The receptor source for this set is a woman in her twenties or thirties with active or convalescent COVID-19.

The chain carries TRBV23-1 and TRBJ1-1; D gene uncertain. TRBV23-1 is classed as an ORF, of uncertain function. This CDR3 contains 14 residues. V was clipped by 3 bases and J by 3 bases, with 11 bases between them. The CDR3 sequence: CASSHPGRDTEAFF. Written as DNA, the CDR3 is TGCGCCAGCAGTCACCCCGGGAGGGACACTGAAGCTTTCTTT.

This clone was seen only once. This chain joins TRBV7-2 and TRBJ1-5; 7 bases agree with TRBD1. CDR1 and CDR2 (germline): SGHTA, FQGNSA. J lost 4 bases, V lost 1 base, and 10 bases had no gene match. CDR3 length: 17 residues. DNA for the CDR3: TGTGCCAGCAGCTTAGTTAAGGCAGGGGGTATGAATCAGCCCCAGCATTTT. Protein: CASSLVKAGGMNQPQHF.

This chain joins TRBV11-2 and TRBJ2-7; 8 bases match TRBD2. This CDR3 spans 13 amino acids. V was clipped by 3 bases and J by 3 bases; unmatched bases: 1. CDR1 is SGHAT, CDR2 FQNNGV, per germline. CDR3 region: CASSLGLDYEQYF. The CDR3 nucleotides are TGTGCCAGCAGCTTGGGACTAGACTACGAGCAGTACTTC.

Only a few counts were recorded for this clone. V gene TRBV19 combines with J gene TRBJ1-5, with 7 bases matching TRBD1. CDR1 LNHDA and CDR2 SQIVND come from the germline V gene (reference sequence). The CDR3 runs 15 residues. J gave up 0 bases and V 5 bases, and 4 bases lay outside the gene matches. The CDR3 DNA is TGTGCCAGTAGTTCCGGGACAGTTAGCAATCAGCCCCAGCATTTT. Amino acid sequence: CASSSGTVSNQPQHF.

The CDR3 loop is CSARWGPEAFF. The CDR3 DNA is TGCAGTGCTAGATGGGGGCCTGAAGCTTTCTTT. The chain has TRBV20-1 and TRBJ1-1; D might be TRBD1 (6 bases). The CDR3 spans 11 residues. The ends were cut back, 2 bases at V and 6 bases at J, with 7 bases in the middle. CDR1 DFQATT and CDR2 SNEGSKA come from the germline V gene (reference sequence).

The genes are TRBV6-1 and TRBJ1-5; maybe TRBD1 (5 bases). The CDR3 extends over 14 amino acids. CDR1 MNHNS and CDR2 SASEGT come from the germline V gene. V lost 0 bases, J lost 5 bases, and 8 bases lay in between. This chain's CDR3 is CASSEAGGDQPQHF. CDR3 in DNA: TGTGCCAGCAGTGAAGCGGGAGGGGATCAGCCCCAGCATTTT.

The J gene is TRBJ2-1, the V gene TRBV5-5, with D possibly TRBD2 on 5 matching bases. Germline CDR1 is SGHKS and CDR2 is YYEKEE (reference sequence). The CDR3 is made up of 15 amino acids. The ends were cut back, 2 bases at V and 0 bases at J, with 9 bases in the middle. The CDR3, as DNA: TGTGCCAGCAGCTTTGGACTTCCCTCCTACAATGAGCAGTTCTTC. Protein: CASSFGLPSYNEQFF.

The J gene is TRBJ2-5, the V gene TRBV28; D possibly corresponds to TRBD2 (6 bases). Between the trimmed V and J ends, which lost 2 bases and 3 bases, there was a span of 16 bases. The CDR3 consists of 16 residues. The germline CDR1 and CDR2 sequences are MDHEN and SYDVKM. CDR3 residues: CASSLGAGTGEETQYF. The DNA for the CDR3 is TGTGCCAGCAGTTTAGGGGCGGGGACCGGCGAAGAGACCCAGTACTTC. Filled out from reference TRBV28 and TRBJ2-5, the complete variable domain reads DVKVTQSSRYLVKRTGEKVFLECVQDMDHENMFWYRQDPGLGLRLIYFSYDVKMKEKGDIPEGYSVSREKKERFSLILESASTNQTSMYLCASSLGAGTGEETQYFGPGTRLLVL.

This clone was counted once. V is TRBV18 and J is TRBJ1-4; tentatively, D is TRBD1 (6 bases). V dropped 3 bases and J dropped 6 bases, with 11 bases sitting between them. The germline CDR1 and CDR2 sequences are KGHSH and LQKENI. The CDR3 length is 14 residues. CDR3 DNA sequence: TGTGCCAGCTCACCCGGGACACAAGATGAAAAACTGTTTTTT. Translation gives CASSPGTQDEKLFF.

The chain has TRBV27 and TRBJ2-5; TRBD2 matches at 12 bases. The CDR3 runs 16 residues. In germline, CDR1 is MNHEY, CDR2 SMNVEV (reference sequence). Trimming cost V 3 bases and J 1 base; bases outside gene matches: 3. The CDR3 region is CASSLTSGGFQETQYF. The CDR3 coding sequence is TGTGCCAGCAGTTTGACTAGCGGGGGCTTCCAAGAGACCCAGTACTTC.

This chain joins TRBV21-1 and TRBJ2-2; the listed D gene, TRBD2, was not tested against the DNA. TRBV21-1 represents a pseudogene. The CDR3 has 23 amino acids. CDR3 amino acids: CASSKRGSGDREGGGVVTGELFF. For the CDR3, the DNA is TGTGCCAGCAGCAAAAGAGGATCCGGGGACAGGGAAGGCGGGGGGGTCGTCACCGGGGAGCTGTTTTTT.

The genes are TRBV18 and TRBJ1-1; the match to TRBD1 covers 11 bases. CDR3 size: 16 residues. The V segment lost 5 bases and the J segment 4 bases; nucleotides outside the gene matches: 9. The V gene's germline CDR1 is KGHSH and CDR2 LQKENI. CDR3 sequence: CASSSGQGDVGTEAFF. In DNA form, the CDR3 reads TGTGCCAGCTCATCGGGACAGGGGGATGTGGGCACTGAAGCTTTCTTT.

The CDR3 sequence is CASSPGRGDEKLFF. The CDR3 DNA sequence: TGTGCCAGCTCACCGGGCAGGGGGGATGAAAAACTGTTTTTT. V gene TRBV18 combines with J gene TRBJ1-4; 7 bases agree with TRBD1. Trimming at V came to 3 bases and at J to 6 bases, leaving 4 bases not matched to a gene. This CDR3 contains 14 residues. Per the germline V gene, CDR1 is KGHSH and CDR2 is LQKENI. Full variable domain (missing parts from reference TRBV18 and TRBJ1-4): NAGVMQNPRHLVRRRGQEARLRCSPMKGHSHVYWYRQLPEEGLKFMVYLQKENIIDESGMPKERFSAEFPKEGPSILRIQQVVRGDSAAYFCASSPGRGDEKLFFGSGTQLSVL.

The sample holds one count of this clone. The genes are TRBV18 and TRBJ2-1; a possible D gene is TRBD2 (6 bases). Germline-derived CDR1 and CDR2 are KGHSH and LQKENI. V dropped 0 bases and J dropped 0 bases, with 12 bases sitting between them. This CDR3 spans 17 amino acids. CDR3 in DNA: TGTGCCAGCTCACCACCGGGCGGGGTAAGCTCCTACAATGAGCAGTTCTTC. It encodes CASSPPGGVSSYNEQFF.

The sample holds a few counts of this clone. V gene TRBV28 combines with J gene TRBJ1-2; D possibly corresponds to TRBD1 (6 bases). V was clipped by 4 bases and J by 8 bases, with 14 bases between them. CDR3 length: 13 amino acids. Germline-derived CDR1 and CDR2 are MDHEN and SYDVKM. The CDR3 loop reads CASSWDMKSGYTF. In DNA, the CDR3 is TGTGCCAGCAGTTGGGACATGAAGTCGGGCTACACCTTC.

The rearrangement uses TRBV9 and TRBJ2-5, with D tentatively TRBD2 (5 bases). Germline V gives CDR1 SGDLS, CDR2 YYNGEE. With 3 bases removed from V and 5 bases from J, the gap between germline ends came to 11 bases. This CDR3 is built from 13 residues. The CDR3: CASSADYWETQYF. The CDR3 DNA follows: TGTGCCAGCAGCGCCGACTATTGGGAGACCCAGTACTTC.

The chain joins TRBV6-6 to TRBJ2-7; 9 bases agree with TRBD1. The CDR3 loop spans 15 amino acids. Germline V gene sequence: CDR1 MNHNY, CDR2 SVGAGI (reference sequence). The J segment lost 7 bases and the V segment lost 2 bases, leaving 9 bases of the junction unmatched. The CDR3 sequence is CASSYTKDRGWEQYF. The CDR3 DNA follows: TGTGCCAGCAGTTACACAAAAGACAGGGGGTGGGAGCAGTACTTC.

This clone was picked up a small number of times. The V and J genes are TRBV19 and TRBJ1-1; tentative D call: TRBD1 (6 bases). Between the trimmed V and J ends, which lost 3 bases and 1 base, there was a span of 12 bases. The germline gives CDR1 LNHDA, CDR2 SQIVND (reference sequence). This CDR3 is built from 15 residues. The CDR3 coding sequence is TGTGCCAGTAGTATTAGGGGGTATCGGAACACTGAAGCTTTCTTT. Translating gives CASSIRGYRNTEAFF.

The chain has TRBV11-2 and TRBJ2-5; a weak D match, TRBD2 (5 bases). Trimming took 3 bases from V and 5 from J, leaving 10 bases between them. In germline, CDR1 is SGHAT, CDR2 FQNNGV. CDR3 size: 13 residues. The CDR3 bases are TGTGCCAGCAGCTTTCCTGGGGAGGAGACCCAGTACTTC. Encoded protein: CASSFPGEETQYF.

This clone was seen more than once but under ten times. The sample has other DNA sequences that encode this CDR3 too. The chain recombines TRBV28 with TRBJ1-1; the D gene is possibly TRBD1 (6 bases). Trimming shortened V by 6 bases and J by 1 base, and 9 bases separated the two germline ends. This CDR3 comprises 13 residues. Germline assignment: CDR1 MDHEN and CDR2 SYDVKM. CDR3 coding DNA: TGTGCCAGCAGCCTAGGGGGGAACACTGAAGCTTTCTTT. It is translated as CASSLGGNTEAFF.

The gene calls are TRBV6-1 and TRBJ1-6; TRBD1 agrees at 7 bases. The CDR3 sequence is 17 residues long. In germline, CDR1 is MNHNS, CDR2 SASEGT. The junction had 12 bases not matched to a gene; V was cut back by 3 bases and J by 7 bases. The CDR3 loop is CASSESRQGFGNSPLHF. CDR3 nucleotide sequence: TGTGCCAGCAGTGAGAGTCGACAGGGTTTTGGGAATTCACCCCTCCACTTT.

Concerning this clone itself: Other DNA sequences from this sample encode an identical CDR3 as well. The CDR3 DNA follows: TGTGCCAGCTCACCTCAGGGCTCCAATCAGCCCCAGCATTTT. Translated, it gives CASSPQGSNQPQHF. V and J are TRBV18 and TRBJ1-5; a weak D match, TRBD1 (5 bases). Trimming left V 3 bases short and J 3 bases short, with 9 bases between. This CDR3 has 14 amino acids. The germline CDR1 and CDR2 sequences are KGHSH and LQKENI.

The chain combines TRBV27 with TRBJ2-7; possible D gene TRBD1, 5 bases. The germline V gene has CDR1 MNHEY and CDR2 SMNVEV (reference sequence). Trimming took off 4 bases at V and 2 bases at J, with 9 bases between the two ends. The CDR3 runs to 13 residues. In nucleotides, the CDR3 is TGTGCCAGCAGTTCGGGCAGGGCCTACGAGCAGTACTTC. It yields the protein CASSSGRAYEQYF.

The rearrangement uses TRBV27 and TRBJ2-2, with 10 bases fitting TRBD2. Germline V gene data show CDR1 as MNHEY and CDR2 as SMNVEV (reference sequence). Trimming at V came to 0 bases and at J to 7 bases, leaving 2 bases not matched to a gene. This CDR3 contains 15 residues. In DNA, the CDR3 is TGTGCCAGCAGTTTATCGACTAGCGGGTACGGGGAGCTGTTTTTT. This encodes CASSLSTSGYGELFF.

This chain joins TRBV30 and TRBJ1-5; D may be TRBD1 (6 bases). Germline CDR1 and CDR2: GTSNPN and SVGIG (reference sequence). Deletions cut 4 bases from V and 6 bases from J, with 19 bases between. This CDR3 comprises 15 residues. The CDR3 nucleotides read TGTGCCTGGACTACCCAAACAGGGCTCGGTCAGCCCCAGCATTTT. It is translated as CAWTTQTGLGQPQHF.

With respect to this clone: At one of its ends the junction is not consistent with the germline gene, which may arise from a read error. The rearrangement uses TRBV29-1 and TRBJ2-7; 8 positions agree with TRBD2. CDR3 length: 12 residues. Germline-derived CDR1 and CDR2 are SQVTM and ANQGSEA. CDR3 region: CSVEAGDYEQYF. CDR3 sequence (DNA): TGCAGCGTCGAAGCGGGAGACTACGAGCAGTACTTC.

This sequence joins TRBV10-3 and TRBJ1-3, with 9 positions matching TRBD1. There are 21 residues in the CDR3. V lost 6 bases and J lost 1; bases outside the gene matches: 22. Germline CDR1 and CDR2: ENHRY and SYGVKD. CDR3 sequence: CAISHPKGPSGQGISGNTIYF. The CDR3 bases are TGTGCCATCAGCCATCCAAAGGGACCGTCGGGACAGGGAATTTCTGGAAACACCATATATTTT.

The rearrangement links TRBV7-2 to TRBJ2-3, with no clear D. The CDR3 has 13 residues. V lost 3 bases and J 6 bases, leaving 10 bases between the germline ends. Germline CDR1 SGHTA, CDR2 FQGNSA. The CDR3 DNA sequence: TGTGCCAGCAGCTTCCAGCGATGGGATACGCAGTATTTT. Amino acid sequence: CASSFQRWDTQYF.